This record concerns one T cell receptor (beta chain) sequence. Antigen: not known. The data derive from a study of monozygotic twins with inflammatory bowel disease. Study-level results: A single strong IBD-associated signal or clonotype was not supported by the findings. Concordance status among twins (concordant versus discordant) showed no link to repertoire similarity, possibly from limited power. The inverse Simpson measure of TCRbeta diversity was lower in IBD patients than in healthy co-twins.

TCRdb reanalyzed the 5' RACE reads, giving one entry per CDR3 protein sequence and no DNA. The repertoire table contains about 93,000 distinct CDR3 sequences. CDR3 length: 13 amino acids. Germline values: CDR1 SGHVS, CDR2 FQNEAQ. The sequencing sample was made of blood. The chain combines TRBV7-8 with TRBJ2-5; TCRdb gives TRBD1 as the D gene, but with no DNA this cannot be confirmed. This TCR came from a human donor with ulcerative colitis or Crohn's disease, or a healthy co-twin of an affected twin (not recorded which). The CDR3 spells CASSPGAGATQYF.